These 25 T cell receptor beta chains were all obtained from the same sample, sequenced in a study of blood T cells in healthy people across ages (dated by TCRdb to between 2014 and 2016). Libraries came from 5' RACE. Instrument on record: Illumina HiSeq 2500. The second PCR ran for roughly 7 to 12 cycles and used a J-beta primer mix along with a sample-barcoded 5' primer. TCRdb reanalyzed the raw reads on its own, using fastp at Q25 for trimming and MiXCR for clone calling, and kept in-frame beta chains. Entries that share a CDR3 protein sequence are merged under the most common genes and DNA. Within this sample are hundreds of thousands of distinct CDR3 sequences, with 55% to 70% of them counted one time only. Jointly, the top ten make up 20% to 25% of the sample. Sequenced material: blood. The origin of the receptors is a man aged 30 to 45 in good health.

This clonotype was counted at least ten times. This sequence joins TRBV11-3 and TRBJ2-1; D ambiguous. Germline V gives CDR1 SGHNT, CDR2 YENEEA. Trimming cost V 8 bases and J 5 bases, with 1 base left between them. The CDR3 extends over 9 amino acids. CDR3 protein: CASDNEQFF. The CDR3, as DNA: TGTGCCAGCGACAATGAGCAGTTCTTC.

Here the CDR3 reads CASSSRDRGVNEQFF. CDR3 coding DNA: TGTGCCAGCAGCTCCCGGGACAGGGGTGTGAATGAGCAGTTCTTC. The J gene is TRBJ2-1, the V gene TRBV3-1, with 10 bases identical to TRBD1. This CDR3 is 15 amino acids long. CDR1 LGHDT and CDR2 YNNKEL come from the germline V gene (reference sequence). Losses at the gene ends were 5 bases for V and 7 bases for J; bases not matched to a gene: 8.

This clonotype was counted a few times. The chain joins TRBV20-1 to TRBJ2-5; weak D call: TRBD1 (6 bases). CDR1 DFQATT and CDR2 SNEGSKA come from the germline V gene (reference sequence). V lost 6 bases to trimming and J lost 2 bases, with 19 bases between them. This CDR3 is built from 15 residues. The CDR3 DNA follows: TGCAGTGCCTATCGTCAGGGGACGGGGCAAGAGACCCAGTACTTC. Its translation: CSAYRQGTGQETQYF.

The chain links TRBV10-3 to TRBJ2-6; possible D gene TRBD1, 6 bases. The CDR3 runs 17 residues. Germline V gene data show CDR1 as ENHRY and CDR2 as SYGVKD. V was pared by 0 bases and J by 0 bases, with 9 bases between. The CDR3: CAISESTGTSGANVLTF. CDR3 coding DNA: TGTGCCATCAGTGAGTCAACAGGGACCTCTGGGGCCAACGTCCTGACTTTC.

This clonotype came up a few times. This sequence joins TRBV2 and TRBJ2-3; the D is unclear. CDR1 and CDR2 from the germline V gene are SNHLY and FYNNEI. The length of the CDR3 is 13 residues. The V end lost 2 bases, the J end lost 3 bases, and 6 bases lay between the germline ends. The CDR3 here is CASSEPVTDTQYF. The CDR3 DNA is TGTGCCAGCAGTGAACCGGTTACAGATACGCAGTATTTT.

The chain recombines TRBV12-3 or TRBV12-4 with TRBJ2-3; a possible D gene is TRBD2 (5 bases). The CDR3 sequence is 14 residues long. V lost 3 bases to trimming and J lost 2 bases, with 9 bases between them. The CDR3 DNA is TGTGCCAGCAGTTTCAGTCTAGCCACAGATACGCAGTATTTT. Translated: CASSFSLATDTQYF.

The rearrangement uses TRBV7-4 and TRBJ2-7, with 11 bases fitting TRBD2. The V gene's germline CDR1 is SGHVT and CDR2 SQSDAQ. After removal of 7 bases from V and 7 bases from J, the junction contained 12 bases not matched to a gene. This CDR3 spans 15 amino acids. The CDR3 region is CASNQLAGGLREQYF. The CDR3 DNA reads TGTGCCAGCAATCAGCTAGCGGGAGGTTTGAGGGAGCAGTACTTC.

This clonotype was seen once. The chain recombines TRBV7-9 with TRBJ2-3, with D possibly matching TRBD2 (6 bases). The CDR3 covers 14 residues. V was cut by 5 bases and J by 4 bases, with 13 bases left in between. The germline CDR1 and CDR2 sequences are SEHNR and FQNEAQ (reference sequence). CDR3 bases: TGTGCCAGCAGCAGGAGGGAAGGGGCAGATACGCAGTATTTT. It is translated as CASSRREGADTQYF.

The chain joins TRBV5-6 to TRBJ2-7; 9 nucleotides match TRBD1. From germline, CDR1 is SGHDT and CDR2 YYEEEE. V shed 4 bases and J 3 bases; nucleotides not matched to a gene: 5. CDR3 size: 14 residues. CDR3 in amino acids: CASSTRQGGYEQYF. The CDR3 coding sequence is TGTGCCAGCAGCACGCGACAGGGGGGCTACGAGCAGTACTTC.

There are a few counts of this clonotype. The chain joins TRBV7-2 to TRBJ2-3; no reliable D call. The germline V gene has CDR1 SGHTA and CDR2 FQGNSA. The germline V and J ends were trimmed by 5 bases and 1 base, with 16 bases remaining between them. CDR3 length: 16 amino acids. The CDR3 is CASSLTPLAGTDTQYF. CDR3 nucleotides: TGTGCCAGCAGCCTGACCCCCTTGGCTGGCACAGATACGCAGTATTTT.

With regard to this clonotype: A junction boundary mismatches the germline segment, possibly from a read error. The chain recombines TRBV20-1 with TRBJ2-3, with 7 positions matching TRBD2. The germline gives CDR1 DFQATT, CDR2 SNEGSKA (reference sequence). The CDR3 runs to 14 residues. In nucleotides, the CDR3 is TGCAGTCCCCAATTAGCGGGTATAACAGATGCGCAGTATTTT. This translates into CSPQLAGITDAQYF.

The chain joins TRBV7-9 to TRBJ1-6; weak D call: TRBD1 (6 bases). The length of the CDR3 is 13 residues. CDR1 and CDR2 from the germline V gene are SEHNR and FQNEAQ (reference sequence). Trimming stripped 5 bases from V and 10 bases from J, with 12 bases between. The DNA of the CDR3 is TGTGCCAGCAGCCTCAGACAGGACTCACCCCTCCACTTT. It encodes CASSLRQDSPLHF.

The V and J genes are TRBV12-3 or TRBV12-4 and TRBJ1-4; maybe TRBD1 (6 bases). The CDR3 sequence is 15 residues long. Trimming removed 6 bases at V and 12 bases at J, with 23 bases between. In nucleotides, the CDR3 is TGTGCCAGCAGCCAGGGGTTAAAAACTAACGAAGAACTGTTTTTT. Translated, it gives CASSQGLKTNEELFF.

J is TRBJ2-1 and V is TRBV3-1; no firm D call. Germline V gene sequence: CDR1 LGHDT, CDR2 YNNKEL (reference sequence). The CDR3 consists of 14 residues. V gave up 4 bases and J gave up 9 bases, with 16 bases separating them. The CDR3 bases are TGTGCCAGCAGCCCCCCGCCTGGGGTGCGTGAGCAGTTCTTC. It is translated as CASSPPPGVREQFF.

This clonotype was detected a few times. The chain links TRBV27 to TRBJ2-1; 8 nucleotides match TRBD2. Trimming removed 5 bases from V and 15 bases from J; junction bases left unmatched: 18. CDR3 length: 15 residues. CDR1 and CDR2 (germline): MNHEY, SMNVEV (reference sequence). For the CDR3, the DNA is TGTGCCAGCAGTACCGATAGCGGGACCCCCAACCATTCGTTCTTC. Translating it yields CASSTDSGTPNHSFF.

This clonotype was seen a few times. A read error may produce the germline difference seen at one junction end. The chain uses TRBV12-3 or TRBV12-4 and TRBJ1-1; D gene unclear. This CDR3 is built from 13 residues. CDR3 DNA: TGTGCCAGCAGTTTAAAGGGCCACACAGAAGCTTTCTTT. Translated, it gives CASSLKGHTEAFF.

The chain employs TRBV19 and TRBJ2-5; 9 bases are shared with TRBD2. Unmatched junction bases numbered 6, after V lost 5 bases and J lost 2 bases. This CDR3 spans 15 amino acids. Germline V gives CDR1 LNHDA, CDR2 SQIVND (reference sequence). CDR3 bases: TGTGCCAGTAGTCCTCATAGCGGGAGACAAGAGACCCAGTACTTC. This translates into CASSPHSGRQETQYF.

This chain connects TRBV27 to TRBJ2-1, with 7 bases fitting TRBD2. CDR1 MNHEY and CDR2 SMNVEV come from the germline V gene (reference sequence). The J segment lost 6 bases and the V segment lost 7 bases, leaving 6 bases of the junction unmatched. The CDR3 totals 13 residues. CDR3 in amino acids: CASNRLAANEQFF. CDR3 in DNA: TGTGCCAGCAATAGACTAGCCGCCAATGAGCAGTTCTTC.

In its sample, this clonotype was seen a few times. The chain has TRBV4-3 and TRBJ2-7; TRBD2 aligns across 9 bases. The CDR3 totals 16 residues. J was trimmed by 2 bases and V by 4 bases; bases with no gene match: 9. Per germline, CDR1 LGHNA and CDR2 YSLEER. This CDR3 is CASSRDQTSGAYEQYF. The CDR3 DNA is TGCGCCAGCAGCCGGGACCAGACTAGCGGCGCCTACGAGCAGTACTTC.

The CDR3 nucleotides are TGCAGTGCCAGTGATTCAGGGACAGGGAGGAATTCACCCCTCCACTTT. It codes for CSASDSGTGRNSPLHF. The chain links TRBV20-1 to TRBJ1-6; TRBD1 agrees at 9 bases. The CDR3 totals 16 residues. CDR1 DFQATT and CDR2 SNEGSKA come from the germline V gene (reference sequence). With 6 bases clipped from V and 7 bases from J, the junction kept 13 bases outside the gene matches.

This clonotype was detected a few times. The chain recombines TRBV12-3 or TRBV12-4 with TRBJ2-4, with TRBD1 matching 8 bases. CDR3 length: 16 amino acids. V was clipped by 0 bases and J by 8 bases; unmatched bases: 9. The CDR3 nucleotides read TGTGCCAGCAGTTTAGCGATCCCCCAGGGGGCATACATTCAGTACTTC. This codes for CASSLAIPQGAYIQYF.

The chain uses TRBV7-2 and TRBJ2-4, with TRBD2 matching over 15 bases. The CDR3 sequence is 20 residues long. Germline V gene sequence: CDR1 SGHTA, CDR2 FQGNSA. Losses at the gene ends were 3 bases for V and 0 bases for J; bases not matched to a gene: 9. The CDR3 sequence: CASSLEPGLAGGTAKNIQYF. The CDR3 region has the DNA TGTGCCAGCAGCTTGGAACCGGGACTAGCGGGAGGCACAGCCAAAAACATTCAGTACTTC.

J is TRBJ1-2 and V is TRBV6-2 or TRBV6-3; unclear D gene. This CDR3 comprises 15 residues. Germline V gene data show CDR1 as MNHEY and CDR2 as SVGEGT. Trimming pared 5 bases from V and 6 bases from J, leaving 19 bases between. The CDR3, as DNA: TGTGCCAGCAGTCGTCTCCGGTGGATATTGAATGGCTACACCTTC. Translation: CASSRLRWILNGYTF.

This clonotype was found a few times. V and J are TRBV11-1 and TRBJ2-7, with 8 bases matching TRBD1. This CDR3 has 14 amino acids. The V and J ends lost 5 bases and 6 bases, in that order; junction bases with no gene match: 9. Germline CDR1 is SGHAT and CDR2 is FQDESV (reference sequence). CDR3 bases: TGTGCCAGCAGCCTCCCCGCCACAGGGGGCGAGCAGTACTTC. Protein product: CASSLPATGGEQYF.

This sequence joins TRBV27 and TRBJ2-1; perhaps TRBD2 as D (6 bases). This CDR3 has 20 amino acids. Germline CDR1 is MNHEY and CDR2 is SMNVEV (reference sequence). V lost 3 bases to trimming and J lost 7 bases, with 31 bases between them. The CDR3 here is CASSLGFGGNLGLFVNEQFF. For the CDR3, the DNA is TGTGCCAGCAGTTTGGGTTTCGGAGGGAACCTCGGACTATTTGTGAATGAGCAGTTCTTC.